The 21 T cell receptor beta chains below all came from one sample that was sequenced in a study of OX40 agonist ivuxolimab in advanced cancers. Measured with immunoSEQ multiplex PCR; TCRdb has only the in-frame clones, and not every one. This table holds over 30,000 clones, around 80% found once. The source material was CD4+ or CD8+ T cells sorted from blood, sampled in a trial of the OX40 agonist ivuxolimab. These receptors all come from an adult with an advanced solid tumor such as melanoma, head and neck, liver or kidney cancer.

The rearrangement uses TRBV6-6 and TRBJ1-2, with D perhaps matching TRBD1 (6 bases). The CDR3 covers 14 residues. Germline CDR1 is MNHNY and CDR2 is SVGAGI (reference sequence). V lost 5 bases to trimming and J lost 2 bases, with 12 bases between them. The CDR3 spells CASSITRGNYGYTF. Written as DNA, the CDR3 is TGTGCCAGCAGTATCACCAGGGGAAACTATGGCTACACCTTC.

This chain links TRBV2 with TRBJ2-1; D gene unclear. The CDR3 has 11 residues. Trimming stripped 6 bases from V and 2 bases from J, with 2 bases between. CDR1 and CDR2 (germline): SNHLY, FYNNEI. In DNA form, the CDR3 reads TGTGCCAGCAGCACCTACAATGAGCAGTTCTTC. This codes for CASSTYNEQFF.

V is TRBV19 and J is TRBJ2-1; D possibly corresponds to TRBD2 (6 bases). CDR3 length: 15 residues. Germline CDR1 reads LNHDA; CDR2 reads SQIVND (reference sequence). V was pared by 8 bases and J by 6 bases, with 20 bases between. The DNA of the CDR3 is TGTGCCAGTGCCTCCGACGGGGGACCCTCCAATGAGCAGTTCTTC. It translates to CASASDGGPSNEQFF.

V and J are TRBV18 and TRBJ2-5; D call uncertain. This CDR3 is 13 amino acids long. V was trimmed by 3 bases and J by 5 bases, leaving 10 bases between them. Germline CDR1 is KGHSH and CDR2 is LQKENI. The CDR3, as DNA: TGTGCCAGCTCACCTGCGGTAAGGGAGACCCAGTACTTC. The encoded protein is CASSPAVRETQYF.

The rearrangement uses TRBV18 and TRBJ2-5; tentatively, D is TRBD2 (6 bases). Germline V gene lookup returns CDR1 KGHSH and CDR2 LQKENI. CDR3 length equals 12 residues. With 5 bases removed from V and 3 bases from J, the gap between germline ends came to 7 bases. The CDR3 DNA reads as TGTGCCAGCTCATCGGGGGAAGAGACCCAGTACTTC. Its translation is CASSSGEETQYF.

V is TRBV7-6 and J is TRBJ2-6; D perhaps matches TRBD2 (5 bases). CDR3 length: 13 amino acids. Germline assignment: CDR1 SGHVS and CDR2 FNYEAQ. Trimming removed 2 bases at V and 8 bases at J, with 7 bases between. Here the CDR3 DNA reads TGTGCCAGCAGCTTACCGGGGACCAACGTCCTGACTTTC. The encoded protein is CASSLPGTNVLTF.

This clone was recorded only once. The rearrangement joins TRBV2 to TRBJ2-5, with D possibly matching TRBD2 (6 bases). This CDR3 has 13 residues. Germline lookup yields CDR1 SNHLY and CDR2 FYNNEI. With 8 bases removed from V and 12 bases from J, the gap between germline ends came to 22 bases. CDR3 amino acids: CASRRDSQGVEYF. The CDR3 DNA follows: TGTGCCAGCCGCCGGGACTCCCAAGGAGTGGAGTACTTC.

The chain couples TRBV7-6 to TRBJ2-1, with a possible D match to TRBD2 (5 bases). Looked up from germline, CDR1 is SGHVS and CDR2 is FNYEAQ. Between the trimmed V and J ends, which lost 6 bases and 0 bases, there was a span of 12 bases. The length of the CDR3 is 15 residues. The CDR3 loop reads CASRKAESSYNEQFF. The CDR3 DNA is TGTGCCAGCAGGAAAGCGGAAAGCTCCTACAATGAGCAGTTCTTC.

This clone was detected a few times. The CDR3 loop reads CASSLGVGGRLTEAFF. CDR3 in DNA: TGTGCCAGCAGTTTGGGCGTGGGGGGGAGATTAACTGAAGCTTTCTTT. The rearrangement links TRBV28 to TRBJ1-1, with a tentative D call TRBD1 (5 bases). The CDR3 runs 16 residues. CDR1 MDHEN and CDR2 SYDVKM come from the germline V gene. The V gene lost 3 bases and the J gene lost 5 bases, with 19 bases spanning the gap.

As for this clone: Compared with germline, one end of the junction differs, possibly owing to a read error. This sample includes further DNA sequences coding for the same CDR3. This chain connects TRBV23-1 to TRBJ1-5; D uncertain. Being an ORF, TRBV23-1 has a function that is uncertain. The CDR3 runs 16 residues. CDR3 loop: CASSQWARLGNQPQHF. Written as DNA, the CDR3 is TGTGCCAGCAGTCAATGGGCCAGGCTGGGCAATCAGCCCCAGCATTTT.

This rearrangement joins TRBV18 to TRBJ1-6; maybe TRBD1 (5 bases). The germline gives CDR1 KGHSH, CDR2 LQKENI. Deletions cut 6 bases from V and 7 bases from J, with 19 bases between. This CDR3 region has 16 residues. The CDR3 region has the DNA TGTGCCAGCTCGCACGAACCCGGGACGGGGAATTCACCCCTCCACTTT. Translating it yields CASSHEPGTGNSPLHF. Supplemented by reference TRBV18 and TRBJ1-6, the full variable domain reads NAGVMQNPRHLVRRRGQEARLRCSPMKGHSHVYWYRQLPEEGLKFMVYLQKENIIDESGMPKERFSAEFPKEGPSILRIQQVVRGDSAAYFCASSHEPGTGNSPLHFGNGTRLTVT.

The CDR3 protein is CASSSQGLDYEQYF. The CDR3, as DNA: TGTGCCAGCAGTTCACAGGGTCTCGACTACGAGCAGTACTTC. This sequence joins TRBV28 and TRBJ2-7, with a weak D call TRBD1 (6 bases). Germline CDR1 and CDR2: MDHEN and SYDVKM. This CDR3 comprises 14 residues. Trimming removed 4 bases from V and 3 bases from J, with 13 bases in between.

Concerning this clone: A much larger clone lies one base from this, so it may be a read error. The chain couples TRBV19 to TRBJ2-2; D is undetermined. CDR1 and CDR2 from the germline V gene are LNHDA and SQIVND (reference sequence). This CDR3 has 13 amino acids. Trimming took 7 bases from V and 7 from J, leaving 13 bases between them. In DNA form, the CDR3 reads TGTGCCAGTATCAGTCTGGGAAACGGGGAGCTGTTTTTT. Translation gives CASISLGNGELFF.

The sample holds a few counts of this clone. The gene calls are TRBV5-8 and TRBJ1-5; D unclear. Germline V CDR1 and CDR2: SGHTS, YDEGEE. There are 15 residues in the CDR3. Trimming cost V 2 bases and J 2 bases, with 11 bases left between them. This CDR3 is CASSLGPMGNQPQHF. CDR3 sequence (DNA): TGTGCCAGCAGCTTAGGACCGATGGGCAATCAGCCCCAGCATTTT.

The rearrangement joins TRBV19 to TRBJ1-2, with TRBD1 matching 8 bases. CDR3 size: 13 residues. V was clipped by 4 bases and J by 8 bases; unmatched bases: 6. Germline assignment: CDR1 LNHDA and CDR2 SQIVND (reference sequence). The DNA for the CDR3 is TGTGCCAGTAGTACCTCAGGGGGCACAGGCTACACCTTC. It encodes CASSTSGGTGYTF.

The V call is TRBV7-6, the J call TRBJ2-7, with D possibly TRBD1 on 5 matching bases. CDR3 length equals 13 residues. CDR1 and CDR2 (germline): SGHVS, FNYEAQ. Trimming removed 5 bases at V and 3 bases at J, with 11 bases between. This chain's CDR3 is CASSRTGYYEQYF. The DNA for the CDR3 is TGTGCCAGCAGCCGCACAGGCTACTACGAGCAGTACTTC.

The rearrangement joins TRBV5-4 to TRBJ2-1, with 8 bases matching TRBD2. The germline CDR1 and CDR2 sequences are SGHNT and YYREEE (reference sequence). V was clipped by 4 bases and J by 5 bases; unmatched bases: 5. This CDR3 has 14 residues. CDR3 sequence (DNA): TGTGCCAGCAGCCTCAACGGGGGGGACAATGAGCAGTTCTTC. This translates into CASSLNGGDNEQFF.

The chain recombines TRBV6-5 with TRBJ1-6; D might be TRBD1 (5 bases). Trimming cost V 5 bases and J 6 bases, with 14 bases left between them. Germline CDR1 MNHEY, CDR2 SVGAGI. CDR3 length: 15 amino acids. The CDR3 nucleotides are TGTGCCAGCAGTCGTCTAACAGGTGCTAATTCACCCCTCCACTTT. Translating gives CASSRLTGANSPLHF.

This clone showed up just once. Other DNA sequences in the sample encode the same CDR3. The J gene is TRBJ2-1, the V gene TRBV2; 10 positions agree with TRBD2. Germline values: CDR1 SNHLY, CDR2 FYNNEI. With 1 base clipped from V and 4 bases from J, the junction kept 1 base outside the gene matches. The CDR3 contains 15 residues. The CDR3 region is CASSEGLAGYNEQFF. The CDR3 nucleotides are TGTGCCAGCAGTGAAGGACTAGCGGGTTACAATGAGCAGTTCTTC.

The chain employs TRBV28 and TRBJ2-5, with 9 bases fitting TRBD1. The CDR3 runs 13 residues. Germline CDR1 reads MDHEN; CDR2 reads SYDVKM. With V trimmed by 10 bases and J by 5 bases, 8 bases remained unmatched. CDR3 sequence (DNA): TGTGCCACCTCTTCGGGACAGGGTGAGACCCAGTACTTC. It yields the protein CATSSGQGETQYF. The full variable domain, with the rest looked up from reference TRBV28 and TRBJ2-5, is DVKVTQSSRYLVKRTGEKVFLECVQDMDHENMFWYRQDPGLGLRLIYFSYDVKMKEKGDIPEGYSVSREKKERFSLILESASTNQTSMYLCATSSGQGETQYFGPGTRLLVL.

The V gene is TRBV5-4, the J gene TRBJ2-2; 11 nucleotides match TRBD2. In germline, CDR1 is SGHNT, CDR2 YYREEE (reference sequence). The junction had 9 bases not matched to a gene; V was cut back by 4 bases and J by 4 bases. CDR3 length equals 17 residues. The CDR3 is CASSLPLAGDVTGELFF. The DNA for the CDR3 is TGTGCCAGCAGCCTTCCACTAGCGGGAGATGTCACCGGGGAGCTGTTTTTT.